The present entry profiles one TCR beta chain with its context. This sample was taken from a study of blood T cell repertoires in COVID-19. Overall study context: Samples taken during acute and convalescent COVID-19 were collected in the United States, Italy and Spain. T cells, B-cell-depleted T cells, or PBMCs supplied cDNA or gDNA.

As originally analysed: Estimation of nucleated cell counts relied on the amplification of reference gene primers. Here immunoSEQ multiplex PCR was the method, and the copy in TCRdb shows in-frame clones only, minus some. That table gives V, J and clone size, and the DNA gave D and trimming. The sample records fewer than 350,000 clones, 81% being singletons. This CDR3 has 15 amino acids. Per the germline V gene, CDR1 is SNHLY and CDR2 is FYNNEI. V was shortened by 4 bases and J by 0 bases, with 12 bases between the two germline ends. This sequence originates from a woman in her fifties or sixties with active or convalescent COVID-19. This chain uses TRBV2 with TRBJ1-2; no clear D gene. Sequencing was carried out using peripheral blood. The CDR3 is CASSVGLKANYGYTF. In DNA form, the CDR3 reads TGTGCCAGCAGTGTGGGCCTGAAAGCTAACTATGGCTACACCTTC. Filled out from reference TRBV2 and TRBJ1-2, the complete variable domain reads EPEVTQTPSHQVTQMGQEVILRCVPISNHLYFYWYRQILGQKVEFLVSFYNNEISEKSEIFDDQFSVERPDGSNFTLKIRSTKLEDSAMYFCASSVGLKANYGYTFGSGTRLTVV.